This T cell receptor beta chain derives from a study of human T cells and chemical hapten exposure. Methods used by the authors: There were a median of around 97,000 TCRs per sample, with a range from 23,224 to 690,600. One entry per CDR3 protein results from TCRdb running MiXCR on the RACE reads. What appears here as the V and J calls and clone size reflects TCRdb's work, not the paper's. The table lists roughly 200,000 distinct CDR3 sequences, around 20% of them singletons. Sample time point: patch test 1, 2 weeks after DPC sensitization. Noted treatment: therapeutic diphenylcyclopropenone sensitization with weekly scalp DPC. Only after blood had been drawn was each patch test applied. Looked up from germline, CDR1 is MGHDK and CDR2 is SYGVNS. The germline V and J ends were trimmed by 1 base and 7 bases, with 10 bases remaining between them. The CDR3 length is 14 residues. In this sample, this clonotype turned up a few times. Its antigen is currently unknown.

Findings of the study overall: Each of the donors had alopecia, so their immune responses may not resemble those of healthy people. Correlating positively with patch test score were the PT1 expanded TCR counts.

The specimen was whole blood, collected in connection with sensitization to the hapten diphenylcyclopropenone (DPC). V usage is TRBV25-1 and J usage is TRBJ1-4, with D tentatively TRBD1 (5 bases). This clonotype was sampled from a woman in her fifties or sixties with alopecia areata. Some clones in this sample may be carry-over from other donors' samples. The CDR3 bases are TGTGCCAGCAGTGAATCGGGACGGGGTGAAAAACTGTTTTTT. It translates to CASSESGRGEKLFF. Together with reference TRBV25-1 and TRBJ1-4, the CDR3 gives the full variable domain: EADIYQTPRYLVIGTGKKITLECSQTMGHDKMYWYQQDPGMELHLIHYSYGVNSTEKGDLSSESTVSRIRTEHFPLTLESARPSHTSQYLCASSESGRGEKLFFGSGTQLSVL.